This T cell receptor (beta chain) was identified during a study of T cell changes during pregnancy in multiple sclerosis. This CDR3 is built from 13 residues. CDR1 and CDR2 from the germline V gene are SGHVS and FNYEAQ. The V segment lost 5 bases and the J segment 4 bases; nucleotides outside the gene matches: 4. TCRdb keeps only in-frame clones here, not all; method: immunoSEQ multiplex PCR. This sample carries fewer than 85,000 clones, about 88% of them seen once, and the ten largest clones take under 2.5%. The sample consisted of peripheral blood, taken before pregnancy. This TCR derives from a female donor with multiple sclerosis, enrolled in a pregnancy study. The chain employs TRBV7-6 and TRBJ1-2; TRBD1 aligns across 7 bases. CDR3 in amino acids: CASSLDRVYGYTF. The CDR3 DNA reads as TGTGCCAGCAGCCTTGACAGGGTCTATGGCTACACCTTC.